The present T cell receptor beta chain was sequenced within a study of Ad26.COV2.S vaccination and SARS-CoV-2 variants. Notes on the study in general: Spike-specific CD8+ and CD4+ T cell responses reportedly showed substantial breadth after vaccination.

A word on this clone: The antigen remains unidentified.

The germline CDR1 and CDR2 sequences are SEHNR and FQNEAQ (reference sequence). The CDR3 contains 13 residues. Trimming took 5 bases from V and 0 from J, leaving 8 bases between them. Treatment: over 15 received Ad26.COV2.S at low or high dose, single or two shots; roughly five received placebo; per-sample allocation not given. Specimen acquisition occurred on day 63 following the initial vaccine or placebo injection. TCRdb keeps only in-frame clones here, not all; method: immunoSEQ multiplex PCR. Among fewer than 500,000 clones listed, 75% to 95% were seen once. Sequenced here: peripheral blood, sampled in a trial of Ad26.COV2.S vaccine versus placebo. V usage is TRBV7-9 and J usage is TRBJ2-7; no firm D call. This TCR derives from a person aged 18-60 years who received the Ad26.COV2.S COVID-19 vaccine or a placebo. The DNA of the CDR3 is TGTGCCAGCAGCCCCGACAACTCCTACGAGCAGTACTTC. It is translated as CASSPDNSYEQYF.